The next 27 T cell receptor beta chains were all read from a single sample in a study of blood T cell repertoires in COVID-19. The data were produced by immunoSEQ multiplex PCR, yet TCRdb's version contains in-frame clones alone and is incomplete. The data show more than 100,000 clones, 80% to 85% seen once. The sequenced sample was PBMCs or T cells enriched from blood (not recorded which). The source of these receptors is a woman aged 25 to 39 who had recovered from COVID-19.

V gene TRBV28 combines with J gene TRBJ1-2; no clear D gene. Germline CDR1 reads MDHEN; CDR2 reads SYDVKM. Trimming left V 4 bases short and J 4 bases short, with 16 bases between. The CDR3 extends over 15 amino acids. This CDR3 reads CASSSAHRRGYGYTF. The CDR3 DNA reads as TGTGCCAGCAGTTCCGCCCATAGGCGGGGCTATGGCTACACCTTC.

The CDR3 spells CASSIGGRSEAFF. As DNA, the CDR3 is TGTGCCAGTAGTATAGGAGGGCGGTCTGAAGCTTTCTTT. The chain carries TRBV19 and TRBJ1-1; D remains unclear. Germline CDR1 LNHDA, CDR2 SQIVND (reference sequence). The CDR3 runs to 13 residues. V lost 1 base and J 6 bases, leaving 9 bases between the germline ends.

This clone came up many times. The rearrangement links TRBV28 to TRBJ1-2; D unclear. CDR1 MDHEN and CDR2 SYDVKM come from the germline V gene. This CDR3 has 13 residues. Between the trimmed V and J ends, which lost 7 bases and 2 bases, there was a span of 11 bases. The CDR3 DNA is TGTGCCAGCACACCCCCAGTCAACTATGGCTACACCTTC. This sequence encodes CASTPPVNYGYTF.

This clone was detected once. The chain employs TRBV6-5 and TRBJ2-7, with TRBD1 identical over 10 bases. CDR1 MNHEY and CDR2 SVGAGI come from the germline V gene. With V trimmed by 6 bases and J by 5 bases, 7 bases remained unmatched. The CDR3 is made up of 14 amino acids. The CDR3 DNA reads TGTGCCAGCAGGGGCGACAGGGGGCTTAACGAGCAGTACTTC. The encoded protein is CASRGDRGLNEQYF.

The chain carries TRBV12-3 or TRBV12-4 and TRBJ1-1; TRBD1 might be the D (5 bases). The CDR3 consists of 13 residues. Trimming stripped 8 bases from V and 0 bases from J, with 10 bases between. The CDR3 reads CASDRDMNTEAFF. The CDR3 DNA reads TGTGCCAGCGACAGAGACATGAACACTGAAGCTTTCTTT.

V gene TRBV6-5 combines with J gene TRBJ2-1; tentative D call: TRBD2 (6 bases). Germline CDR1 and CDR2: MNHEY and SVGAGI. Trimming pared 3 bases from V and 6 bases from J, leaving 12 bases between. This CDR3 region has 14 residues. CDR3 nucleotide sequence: TGTGCCAGCAGTTATACGGGAGACGTCAATGAGCAGTTCTTC. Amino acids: CASSYTGDVNEQFF.

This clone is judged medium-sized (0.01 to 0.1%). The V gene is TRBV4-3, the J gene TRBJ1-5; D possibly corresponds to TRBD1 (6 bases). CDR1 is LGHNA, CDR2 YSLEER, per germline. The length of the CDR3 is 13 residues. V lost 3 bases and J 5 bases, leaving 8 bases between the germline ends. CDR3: CASSHNRDQPQHF. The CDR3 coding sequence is TGCGCCAGCAGCCACAACAGGGATCAGCCCCAGCATTTT.

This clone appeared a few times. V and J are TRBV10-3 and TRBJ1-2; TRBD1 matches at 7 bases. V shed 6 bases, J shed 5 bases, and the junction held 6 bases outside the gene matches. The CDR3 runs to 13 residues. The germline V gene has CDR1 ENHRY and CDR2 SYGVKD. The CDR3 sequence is CAISPGTEYGYTF. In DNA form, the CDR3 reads TGTGCCATCAGCCCCGGGACAGAATATGGCTACACCTTC.

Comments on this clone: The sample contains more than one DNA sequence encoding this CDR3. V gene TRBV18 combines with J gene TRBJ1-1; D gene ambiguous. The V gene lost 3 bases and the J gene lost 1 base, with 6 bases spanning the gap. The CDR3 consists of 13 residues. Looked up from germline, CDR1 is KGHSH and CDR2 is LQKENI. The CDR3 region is CASSPGGNTEAFF. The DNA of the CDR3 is TGTGCCAGCTCACCCGGTGGGAACACTGAAGCTTTCTTT.

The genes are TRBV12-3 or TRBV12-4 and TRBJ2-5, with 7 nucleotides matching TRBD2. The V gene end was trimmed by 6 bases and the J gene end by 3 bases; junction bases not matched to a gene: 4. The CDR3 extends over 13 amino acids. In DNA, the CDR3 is TGTGCCAGCAGCTTCCTAGCGGAAGAGACCCAGTACTTC. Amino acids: CASSFLAEETQYF.

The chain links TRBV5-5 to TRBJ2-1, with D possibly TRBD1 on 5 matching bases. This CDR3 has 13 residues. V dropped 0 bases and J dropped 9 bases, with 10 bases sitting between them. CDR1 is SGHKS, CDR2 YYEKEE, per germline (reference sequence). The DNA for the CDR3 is TGTGCCAGCAGCTTGGACAGGTTTGGTGAGCAGTTCTTC. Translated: CASSLDRFGEQFF.

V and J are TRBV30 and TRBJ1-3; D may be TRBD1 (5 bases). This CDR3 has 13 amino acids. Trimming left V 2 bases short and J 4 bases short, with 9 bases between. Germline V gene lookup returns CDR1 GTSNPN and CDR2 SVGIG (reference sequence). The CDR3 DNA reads TGTGCCTGGAGTTCAGGGAGGGGAAACACCATATATTTT. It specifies CAWSSGRGNTIYF. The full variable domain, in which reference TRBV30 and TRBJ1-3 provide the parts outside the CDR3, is SQTIHQWPATLVQPVGSPLSLECTVEGTSNPNLYWYRQAAGRGLQLLFYSVGIGQISSEVPQNLSASRPQDRQFILSSKKLLLSDSGFYLCAWSSGRGNTIYFGEGSWLTVV.

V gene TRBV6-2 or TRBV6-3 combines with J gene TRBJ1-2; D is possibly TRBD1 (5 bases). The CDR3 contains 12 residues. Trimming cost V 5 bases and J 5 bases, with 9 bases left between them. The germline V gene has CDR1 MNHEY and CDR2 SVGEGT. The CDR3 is CASSQGVYGYTF. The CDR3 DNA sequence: TGTGCCAGCAGTCAAGGGGTTTATGGCTACACCTTC.

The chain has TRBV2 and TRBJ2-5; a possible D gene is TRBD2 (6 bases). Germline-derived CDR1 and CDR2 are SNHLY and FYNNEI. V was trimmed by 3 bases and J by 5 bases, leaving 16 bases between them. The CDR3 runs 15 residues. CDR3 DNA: TGTGCCAGCAGTGAGGAGGGCAGGTTCGGGGAGACCCAGTACTTC. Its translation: CASSEEGRFGETQYF.

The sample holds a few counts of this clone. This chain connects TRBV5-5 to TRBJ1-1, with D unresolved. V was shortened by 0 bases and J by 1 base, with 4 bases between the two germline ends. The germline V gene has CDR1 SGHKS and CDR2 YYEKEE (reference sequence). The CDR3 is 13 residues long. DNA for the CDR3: TGTGCCAGCAGCTTGGACTGGAACACTGAAGCTTTCTTT. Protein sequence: CASSLDWNTEAFF.

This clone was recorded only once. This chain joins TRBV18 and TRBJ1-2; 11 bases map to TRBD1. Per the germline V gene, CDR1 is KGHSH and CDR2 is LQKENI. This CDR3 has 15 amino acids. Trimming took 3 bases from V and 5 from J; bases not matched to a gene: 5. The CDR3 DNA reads TGTGCCAGCTCACCCGGGACAGGGGGAAGGTATGGCTACACCTTC. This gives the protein CASSPGTGGRYGYTF.

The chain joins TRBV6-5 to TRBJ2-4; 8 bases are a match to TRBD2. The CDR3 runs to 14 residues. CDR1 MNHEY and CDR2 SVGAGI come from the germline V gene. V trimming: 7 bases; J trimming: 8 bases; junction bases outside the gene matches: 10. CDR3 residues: CASTSGTSLDIQYF. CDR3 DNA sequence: TGTGCCAGCACCTCCGGGACTAGTTTGGACATTCAGTACTTC.

CDR3 in DNA: TGTGCCAGCTCACCACCGGGACAGGAGTATAGCAATCAGCCCCAGCATTTT. Translated: CASSPPGQEYSNQPQHF. This sequence joins TRBV18 and TRBJ1-5; 8 bases align to TRBD1. Germline values: CDR1 KGHSH, CDR2 LQKENI. CDR3 size: 17 residues. With V trimmed by 0 bases and J by 0 bases, 4 bases remained unmatched.

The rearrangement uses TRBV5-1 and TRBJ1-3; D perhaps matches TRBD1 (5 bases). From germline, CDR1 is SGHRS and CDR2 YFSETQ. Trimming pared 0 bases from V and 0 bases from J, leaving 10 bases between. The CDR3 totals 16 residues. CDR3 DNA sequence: TGCGCCAGCAGCTTGGGAGGACACACCTCTGGAAACACCATATATTTT. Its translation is CASSLGGHTSGNTIYF.

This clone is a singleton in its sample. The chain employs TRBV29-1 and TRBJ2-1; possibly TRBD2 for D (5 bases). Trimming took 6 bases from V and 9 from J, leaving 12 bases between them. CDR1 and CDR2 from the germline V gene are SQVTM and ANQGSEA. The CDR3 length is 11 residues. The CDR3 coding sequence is TGCAGCGTCAGCGGTTGGGGTGAGCAGTTCTTC. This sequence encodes CSVSGWGEQFF.

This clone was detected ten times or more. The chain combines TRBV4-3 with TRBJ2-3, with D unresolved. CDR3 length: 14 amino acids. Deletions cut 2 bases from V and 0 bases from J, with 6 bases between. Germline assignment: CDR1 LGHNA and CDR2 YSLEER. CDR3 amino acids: CASSQLPSTDTQYF. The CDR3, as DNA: TGCGCCAGCAGCCAACTCCCTAGCACAGATACGCAGTATTTT.

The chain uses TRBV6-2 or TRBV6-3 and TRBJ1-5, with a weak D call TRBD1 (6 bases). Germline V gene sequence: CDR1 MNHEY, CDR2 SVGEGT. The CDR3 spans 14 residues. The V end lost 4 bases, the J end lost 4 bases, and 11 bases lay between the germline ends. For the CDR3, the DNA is TGTGCCAGCAGTTGGGGGCAGGGGAATCAGCCCCAGCATTTT. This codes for CASSWGQGNQPQHF.

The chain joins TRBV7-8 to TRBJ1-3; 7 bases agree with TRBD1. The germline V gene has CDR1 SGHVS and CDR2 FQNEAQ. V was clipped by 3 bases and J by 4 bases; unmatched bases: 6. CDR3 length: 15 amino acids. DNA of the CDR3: TGTGCCAGCAGCTTGTTTAGGGGGCCGGGAAACACCATATATTTT. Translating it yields CASSLFRGPGNTIYF.

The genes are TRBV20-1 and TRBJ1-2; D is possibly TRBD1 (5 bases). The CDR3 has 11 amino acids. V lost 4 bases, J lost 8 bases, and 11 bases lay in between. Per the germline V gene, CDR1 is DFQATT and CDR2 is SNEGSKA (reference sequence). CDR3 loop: CSATPRGGYTF. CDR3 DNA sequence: TGCAGTGCTACACCTAGGGGCGGCTACACCTTC.

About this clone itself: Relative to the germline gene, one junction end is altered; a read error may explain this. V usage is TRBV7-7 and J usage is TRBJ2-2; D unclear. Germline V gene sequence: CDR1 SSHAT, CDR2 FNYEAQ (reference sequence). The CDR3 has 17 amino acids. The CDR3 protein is CASSPHPPSTNTGELFF. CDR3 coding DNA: TGTGCTAGCAGCCCTCACCCGCCTAGTACGAACACCGGGGAGCTGTTTTTT.

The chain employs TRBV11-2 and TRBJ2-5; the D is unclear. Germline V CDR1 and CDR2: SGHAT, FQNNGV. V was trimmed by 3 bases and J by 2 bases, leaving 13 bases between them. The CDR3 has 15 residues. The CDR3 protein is CASSFSGFRQETQYF. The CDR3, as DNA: TGTGCCAGCAGCTTCTCCGGGTTTCGACAAGAGACCCAGTACTTC.

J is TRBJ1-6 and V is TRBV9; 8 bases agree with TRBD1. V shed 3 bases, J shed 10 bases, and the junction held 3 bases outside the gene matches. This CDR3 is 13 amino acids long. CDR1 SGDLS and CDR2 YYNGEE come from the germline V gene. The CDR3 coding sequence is TGTGCCAGCAGCGCGACAGGGGAGTCACCCCTCCACTTT. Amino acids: CASSATGESPLHF.